The TCR beta chain described here comes from a study of T-cell memory formation after mild COVID-19. V was clipped by 0 bases and J by 2 bases, with 7 bases between them. Per germline, CDR1 LGHNA and CDR2 YSLEER. This CDR3 spans 14 amino acids. Ten or more counts support this clonotype. Each CDR3 protein is one row after TCRdb ran MiXCR on the 5' RACE reads. The sample lists 280,000 or so distinct CDR3 sequences; less than 9.5% were seen once. The chain employs TRBV4-3 and TRBJ2-5, with D unresolved. The sequenced sample was PBMCs or a T cell subset sorted from them (not recorded which). This TCR derives from a man aged 18 to 29 who had mild COVID-19 (a few samples of this study predate the infection). Cell type and time point are not known. DNA of the CDR3: TGCGCCAGCAGCCAAGATCGCCAGCAAGAGACCCAGTACTTC. Amino acids: CASSQDRQQETQYF.